This TCR beta chain was recovered during a study of T cell repertoires in cytomegalovirus infection. Across the whole study: HLA-C-restricted CMV epitopes, recently identified, and well-studied HLA-B-restricted ones were used by the study.

In the case of this clonotype: The antigen remains unidentified.

TCRdb re-called the reads with MiXCR, one entry per CDR3 protein. The repertoire holds about 920,000 distinct CDR3 sequences, with 30% to 40% as singletons. Germline lookup yields CDR1 MNHNS and CDR2 SASEGT. The V end was cut by 4 bases, the J end by 2 bases, with 9 bases between. The CDR3 has 14 residues. The clonotype was recovered from a human donor in good health (CMV status not recorded). Some clones in this sample may be carry-over from other donors' samples. The chain recombines TRBV6-1 with TRBJ2-1; D possibly corresponds to TRBD1 (5 bases). The sequencing used cultured CD8+ T cells from PBMCs, collected from culture after CMV antigen stimulation. The CDR3 protein is CASSAQGTYNEQFF. CDR3 coding DNA: TGTGCCAGCAGTGCTCAGGGAACCTACAATGAGCAGTTCTTC.